Given below is one TCR beta chain in context. Its antigen is undetermined. Assay: immunoSEQ multiplex PCR; the TCRdb copy retains only in-frame clones and omits some. Among tens of thousands of clones listed, 80% were seen once. This sample stems from a study of chemoradiotherapy in HPV16-positive cancers. Study-level findings and limits: Candidate HPV-specific clones and E7-related TCR motifs grew in tumor during treatment. The functional HPV-specific definition rests on just a couple of HPV16-positive patients.

V lost 6 bases, J lost 2 bases, and 10 bases stayed unmatched. The CDR3 loop spans 15 amino acids. Germline V gene lookup returns CDR1 SNHLY and CDR2 FYNNEI. The J gene is TRBJ2-7, the V gene TRBV2, with 7 nucleotides matching TRBD2. This TCR was sampled from a human donor with HPV-associated anogenital cancer. The material was blood, obtained from a patient who underwent chemoradiotherapy. CDR3 coding DNA: TGTGCCAGCAGGGCCCTGCGGGGGAACACCTACGAGCAGTACTTC. Translated, it gives CASRALRGNTYEQYF.